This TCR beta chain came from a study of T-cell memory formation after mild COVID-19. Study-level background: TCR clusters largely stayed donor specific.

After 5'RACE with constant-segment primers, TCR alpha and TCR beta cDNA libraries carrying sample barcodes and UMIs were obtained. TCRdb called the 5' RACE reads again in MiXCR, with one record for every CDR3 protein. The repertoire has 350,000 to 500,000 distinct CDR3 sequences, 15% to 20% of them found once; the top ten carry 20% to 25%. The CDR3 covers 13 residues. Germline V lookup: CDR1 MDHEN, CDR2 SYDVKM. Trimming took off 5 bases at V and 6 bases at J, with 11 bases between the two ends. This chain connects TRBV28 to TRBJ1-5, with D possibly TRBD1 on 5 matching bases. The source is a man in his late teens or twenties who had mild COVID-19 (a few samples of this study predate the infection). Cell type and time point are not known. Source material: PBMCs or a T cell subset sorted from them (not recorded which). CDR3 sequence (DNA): TGTGCCAGCAGTGCCGGGGGGGGTCAGCCCCAGCATTTT. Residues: CASSAGGGQPQHF.